This T cell receptor beta chain is from a study of shared clonotypes between healthy human individuals. This clone was detected many times. Clones were sequenced by immunoSEQ multiplex PCR, and TCRdb holds only the in-frame ones, with some missing. The sample carries about 340,000 clones, over 70% recorded once. The CDR3 has 14 amino acids. CDR1 and CDR2 (germline): LNHDA, SQIVND (reference sequence). Trimming stripped 11 bases from V and 0 bases from J, with 11 bases between. Sequencing was carried out using memory CD4+ T cells sorted from blood. Subset noted: CD45RA-negative fraction. This chain uses TRBV19 with TRBJ2-6; D is uncertain. The clonotype comes from a man under 40 in good health. This CDR3 is CAVMGYSGANVLTF. CDR3 in DNA: TGTGCCGTTATGGGGTACTCTGGGGCCAACGTCCTGACTTTC.